This T cell receptor (beta chain) was retrieved from a study of PD-L1 blockade in urothelial cancer. Looking at the study overall: Bladder-origin urothelial cancer in males described about 90% of the 29 patients. The number of prior chemotherapy regimens per patient was 0 to 3.

Specified time point: pretreatment peripheral blood. Each individual provided 1 to 8 samples (taken pretreatment and on-treatment). The data were produced by immunoSEQ multiplex PCR, yet TCRdb's version contains in-frame clones alone and is incomplete. The sample holds about 88,000 clones, 80% to 90% seen once. J gave up 3 bases and V 1 base, and 1 base lay outside the gene matches. Germline lookup yields CDR1 SGDLS and CDR2 YYNGEE. There are 14 residues in the CDR3. This clonotype originated in a woman at least 80 years old with urothelial cancer. The chain links TRBV9 to TRBJ2-1; 7 bases match TRBD1. Source: PBMCs, taken around atezolizumab (anti-PD-L1) treatment. The CDR3: CASSVWDSYNEQFF. CDR3 nucleotides: TGTGCCAGCAGCGTATGGGACAGCTACAATGAGCAGTTCTTC.